What follows is one T cell receptor beta chain and its context. This clone is labeled medium-sized (0.01 to 0.1%). Its specific antigen is unknown. Per-base quality was not reported, and no clone a single base away is much larger than it. The CDR3, cysteine through phenylalanine, is 15 amino acids long. The CDR3 DNA has 45 bases and is translated from base 1. The germline V gene encodes CDR1 LNHDA and CDR2 SQIVND (reference sequence). V has 4 bases trimmed and J has 9 bases trimmed; junction bases matching no gene number 6. The entry originates in a study of metastatic and nonmetastatic thyroid tumors (dated by TCRdb to the early 2020s). Regarding the study in general: Repertoires were compared across peripheral blood and tumor or nodule tissue samples from malignant and benign thyroid patients.

The library was generated by PCR. TCRdb lists the instrument as Illumina HiSeq 4000. The TCR beta-chain CDR3 region of each patient was profiled by high-throughput sequencing. As for the authors' bioinformatics: Drawing on CDR3 differences between clinicopathological groups, the researchers built a classifier meant to tell apart patients with distant-metastatic papillary thyroid cancer. Repertoire diversity was assessed with the Shannon index, and tumor-blood repertoire similarity with the Morisita-Horn index. The public sequencing data were trimmed at Q25 with fastp and processed into clonotypes with MiXCR by TCRdb, which kept only in-frame beta chains. TCRdb's processing, not the study's, gives the V and J calls here. This sample comprises more than 8,500 clones, roughly a quarter of them detected only once. Around 14% of the sample goes to the ten largest clones. No patient had received any treatment before thyroid surgery. Patient clinical samples collected from about 2012 to 2019 were retrospectively analysed using T-cell receptor beta sequencing.

Overall results and qualifications from the work: TCR beta diversity was reported as significantly higher in malignant tumors than in benign nodules, in both blood and tumor samples.

The sequence links TRBV19 to TRBJ2-1; a stretch of 13 junction bases matches TRBD2. This sequence originates from a female donor with papillary thyroid cancer or a benign thyroid nodule (not recorded which). Some clones in this sample may be carry-over from other donors' samples. The sample was adjacent normal tissue. The CDR3 region reads CASSTTSGGRSEQFF. DNA sequence: TGTGCCAGTAGTACGACTAGCGGGGGGCGAAGTGAGCAGTTCTTC.